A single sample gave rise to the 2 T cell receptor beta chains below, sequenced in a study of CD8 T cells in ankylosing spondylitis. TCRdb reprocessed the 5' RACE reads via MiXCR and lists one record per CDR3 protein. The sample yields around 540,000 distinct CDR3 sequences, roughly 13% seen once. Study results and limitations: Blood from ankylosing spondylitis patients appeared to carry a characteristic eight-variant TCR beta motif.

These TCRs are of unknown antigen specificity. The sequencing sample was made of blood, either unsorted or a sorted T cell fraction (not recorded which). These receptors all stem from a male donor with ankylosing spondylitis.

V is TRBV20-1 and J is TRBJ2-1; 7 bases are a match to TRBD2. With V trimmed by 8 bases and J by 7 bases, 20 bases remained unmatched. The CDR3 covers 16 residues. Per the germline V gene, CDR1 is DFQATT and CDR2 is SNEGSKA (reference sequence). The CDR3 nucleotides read TGCAGTCCACTTTTTCGCCCCGGACTAGGCCGGAATGAGCAGTTCTTC. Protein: CSPLFRPGLGRNEQFF.

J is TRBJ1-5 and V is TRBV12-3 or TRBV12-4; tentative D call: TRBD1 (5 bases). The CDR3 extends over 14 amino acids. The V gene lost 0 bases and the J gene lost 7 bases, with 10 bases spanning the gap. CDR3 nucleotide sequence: TGTGCCAGCAGTTTAGCAGGGGCAGGGCAGCCCCAGCATTTT. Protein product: CASSLAGAGQPQHF.